These 26 T cell receptor beta chains originate from one sample sequenced in a study of blood T cell repertoires in COVID-19. The repertoire was sequenced with immunoSEQ multiplex PCR; TCRdb's copy has only in-frame clones and lacks some. The sample records fewer than 400,000 clones, 89% being singletons. Sequencing was performed on PBMCs or T cells enriched from blood (not recorded which). Receptor source: a man aged 60 to 75 who had recovered from COVID-19.

This chain links TRBV19 with TRBJ2-2; 12 nucleotides line up with TRBD2. Germline assignment: CDR1 LNHDA and CDR2 SQIVND (reference sequence). V dropped 4 bases and J dropped 6; count of bases not matched to a gene: 3. This CDR3 is 15 amino acids long. This chain's CDR3 is CASSRLAGDSGELFF. CDR3 nucleotides: TGTGCCAGTAGTAGACTAGCGGGAGATTCCGGGGAGCTGTTTTTT. The full variable domain, with the rest looked up from reference TRBV19 and TRBJ2-2, is DGGITQSPKYLFRKEGQNVTLSCEQNLNHDAMYWYRQDPGQGLRLIYYSQIVNDFQKGDIAEGYSVSREKKESFPLTVTSAQKNPTAFYLCASSRLAGDSGELFFGEGSRLTVL.

This chain connects TRBV5-1 to TRBJ2-2, with TRBD2 identical over 8 bases. V lost 4 bases, J lost 5 bases, and 7 bases stayed unmatched. The length of the CDR3 is 15 residues. Germline V gives CDR1 SGHRS, CDR2 YFSETQ. The CDR3 bases are TGCGCCAGCAGCACCGCTGGCGGGGGGACCGGGGAGCTGTTTTTT. Translation gives CASSTAGGGTGELFF.

A few counts support this clone. This CDR3 reads CASSFKTGGDNQPQHF. The CDR3 nucleotides read TGTGCCAGCAGCTTTAAGACAGGGGGCGACAATCAGCCCCAGCATTTT. The rearrangement joins TRBV5-8 to TRBJ1-5; 10 nucleotides align to TRBD1. The CDR3 contains 16 residues. Germline CDR1 reads SGHTS; CDR2 reads YDEGEE. V lost 2 bases, J lost 3 bases, and 5 bases stayed unmatched.

This rearrangement joins TRBV4-2 to TRBJ2-1, with D perhaps TRBD2 (6 bases). Trimming took 1 base from V and 2 from J, leaving 9 bases between them. Germline V gene data show CDR1 as LGHNA and CDR2 as YNFKEQ. The CDR3 has 15 amino acids. In DNA form, the CDR3 reads TGTGCCAGCAGCCAAGCTGGGGGGACCTACAATGAGCAGTTCTTC. This encodes CASSQAGGTYNEQFF.

This chain connects TRBV19 to TRBJ1-5; D perhaps matches TRBD1 (6 bases). CDR1 is LNHDA and CDR2 is SQIVND in the germline V gene (reference sequence). The CDR3 covers 16 residues. V lost 9 bases to trimming and J lost 3 bases, with 21 bases between them. The CDR3 region is CASKLQGNINNQPQHF. CDR3 nucleotide sequence: TGTGCCAGCAAACTCCAGGGGAACATTAACAATCAGCCCCAGCATTTT. Combining the CDR3 with reference TRBV19 and TRBJ1-5 gives the whole variable domain DGGITQSPKYLFRKEGQNVTLSCEQNLNHDAMYWYRQDPGQGLRLIYYSQIVNDFQKGDIAEGYSVSREKKESFPLTVTSAQKNPTAFYLCASKLQGNINNQPQHFGDGTRLSIL.

The chain is built from TRBV7-2 and TRBJ2-7, with 9 bases identical to TRBD2. J lost 5 bases, V lost 4 bases, and 6 bases had no gene match. There are 14 residues in the CDR3. Germline values: CDR1 SGHTA, CDR2 FQGNSA. CDR3 loop: CASSSDSGRDEQYF. The CDR3 DNA sequence: TGTGCCAGCAGCTCCGATAGCGGGAGAGACGAGCAGTACTTC.

This clone was detected only once. The rearrangement uses TRBV7-2 and TRBJ2-3, with D perhaps TRBD2 (5 bases). The CDR3 consists of 16 residues. CDR1 and CDR2 from the germline V gene are SGHTA and FQGNSA. Trimming cost V 2 bases and J 0 bases, with 12 bases left between them. The CDR3 sequence: CASSLKGVASTDTQYF. The CDR3 DNA follows: TGTGCCAGCAGCTTAAAGGGAGTGGCTAGCACAGATACGCAGTATTTT.

The genes are TRBV10-3 and TRBJ2-7; 7 nucleotides agree with TRBD2. The CDR3 runs to 14 residues. The V gene end was trimmed by 4 bases and the J gene end by 2 bases; junction bases not matched to a gene: 5. CDR1 and CDR2 (germline): ENHRY, SYGVKD. The CDR3 DNA reads TGTGCCATCAGTGGGGGGAGGGGCCCCTACGAGCAGTACTTC. Protein: CAISGGRGPYEQYF.

The V gene is TRBV28, the J gene TRBJ2-7, with a possible D match to TRBD1 (6 bases). V was cut by 6 bases and J by 3 bases, with 12 bases left in between. The CDR3 has 13 residues. The V gene's germline CDR1 is MDHEN and CDR2 SYDVKM. The CDR3 loop is CASRATGYYEQYF. CDR3 coding DNA: TGTGCCAGCAGGGCAACAGGGTACTACGAGCAGTACTTC. The variable domain in full, with the rest retrieved from reference TRBV28 and TRBJ2-7, is DVKVTQSSRYLVKRTGEKVFLECVQDMDHENMFWYRQDPGLGLRLIYFSYDVKMKEKGDIPEGYSVSREKKERFSLILESASTNQTSMYLCASRATGYYEQYFGPGTRLTVT.

Note on this clone: Lacking the conserved final phenylalanine or tryptophan, this CDR3 likely reflects a read error. This chain links TRBV9 with TRBJ1-1; TRBD1 aligns across 7 bases. This CDR3 spans 15 amino acids. CDR1 SGDLS and CDR2 YYNGEE come from the germline V gene. Unmatched junction bases numbered 8, after V lost 3 bases and J lost 3 bases. The CDR3 DNA sequence: TGTGCCAGCAGCGCGACAGGGCAGGGGGACACTGAAGCTTTCTCT. Protein: CASSATGQGDTEAFS.

The CDR3 here is CASRPAGTAVYGYTF. CDR3 coding DNA: TGTGCCAGCAGACCTGCCGGGACAGCTGTCTATGGCTACACCTTC. The chain recombines TRBV5-4 with TRBJ1-2, with 7 bases identical to TRBD1. The CDR3 loop spans 15 amino acids. Unmatched junction bases numbered 11, after V lost 5 bases and J lost 4 bases. From germline, CDR1 is SGHNT and CDR2 YYREEE (reference sequence).

J is TRBJ2-7 and V is TRBV11-2; TRBD1 might be the D (5 bases). The V gene's germline CDR1 is SGHAT and CDR2 FQNNGV. CDR3 length: 15 residues. The V end was cut by 5 bases, the J end by 0 bases, with 14 bases between. Here the CDR3 reads CASSPRQRASYEQYF. CDR3 in DNA: TGTGCCAGCAGCCCGAGACAGCGAGCCTCCTACGAGCAGTACTTC.

The J gene is TRBJ1-3, the V gene TRBV7-6, with 8 bases lining up with TRBD1. The CDR3 has 18 residues. Germline CDR1 is SGHVS and CDR2 is FNYEAQ. The V and J ends lost 3 bases and 4 bases, in that order; junction bases with no gene match: 14. The DNA for the CDR3 is TGTGCCAGCAGCTTTAGTCCCCCGACAGGGGAAGGGGGAAACACCATATATTTT. Residues: CASSFSPPTGEGGNTIYF.

This chain uses TRBV20-1 with TRBJ2-4; 7 nucleotides line up with TRBD2. CDR1 DFQATT and CDR2 SNEGSKA come from the germline V gene (reference sequence). V was pared by 3 bases and J by 6 bases, with 8 bases of the junction left unmatched. The CDR3 is 14 amino acids. The DNA of the CDR3 is TGCAGTGCTAGTACGAGCGGGATTGGAAACATTCAGTACTTC. Amino acids: CSASTSGIGNIQYF.

The V and J genes are TRBV10-2 and TRBJ2-3, with 9 nucleotides matching TRBD2. Per germline, CDR1 WSHSY and CDR2 SAAADI. The CDR3 is 20 amino acids. V lost 4 bases to trimming and J lost 2 bases; unmatched junction nucleotides: 19. The DNA of the CDR3 is TGCGCCAGCAGTGGAGCTGGACTAGCGCGTTCTAATTGGGCCACAGATACGCAGTATTTT. Residues: CASSGAGLARSNWATDTQYF.

The V gene is TRBV11-3, the J gene TRBJ2-1; 8 bases are a match to TRBD2. The CDR3 sequence is 13 residues long. Germline V CDR1 and CDR2: SGHNT, YENEEA. Losses at the gene ends were 7 bases for V and 7 bases for J; bases not matched to a gene: 6. This chain's CDR3 is CASNSGNGNEQFF. The CDR3 nucleotides are TGTGCCAGCAATAGCGGGAATGGGAATGAGCAGTTCTTC.

The rearrangement links TRBV5-4 to TRBJ1-6; D remains unclear. The CDR3 has 15 residues. The V gene's germline CDR1 is SGHNT and CDR2 YYREEE (reference sequence). Trimming left V 2 bases short and J 7 bases short, with 13 bases between. CDR3: CASSLDTVVNSPLHF. Written as DNA, the CDR3 is TGTGCCAGCAGCTTAGACACGGTTGTAAATTCACCCCTCCACTTT.

CDR3 sequence (DNA): TGTGCCAGCAGTGCCCGGGACAGAGGCAATCAGCCCCAGCATTTT. Protein sequence: CASSARDRGNQPQHF. The J gene is TRBJ1-5, the V gene TRBV2, with 7 bases aligning to TRBD1. The CDR3 contains 15 residues. CDR1 and CDR2 from the germline V gene are SNHLY and FYNNEI. The trim removed 4 bases at V and 2 bases at J, leaving 5 bases unmatched.

This chain connects TRBV19 to TRBJ2-7; D not certain. In germline, CDR1 is LNHDA, CDR2 SQIVND (reference sequence). V dropped 1 base and J dropped 3 bases, with 10 bases sitting between them. The CDR3 sequence is 14 residues long. This CDR3 reads CASSIGSLDYEQYF. CDR3 in DNA: TGTGCCAGTAGTATAGGCTCCCTAGACTACGAGCAGTACTTC.

The chain uses TRBV19 and TRBJ1-1, with 7 nucleotides matching TRBD1. V gave up 7 bases and J gave up 6 bases; unmatched junction bases: 11. This CDR3 has 14 residues. Germline CDR1 reads LNHDA; CDR2 reads SQIVND (reference sequence). The CDR3 sequence: CASTFGTANAEAFF. In DNA, the CDR3 is TGTGCCAGTACCTTCGGGACAGCCAACGCTGAAGCTTTCTTT.

This chain uses TRBV6-5 with TRBJ2-7, with 8 bases matching TRBD1. The germline V gene encodes CDR1 MNHEY and CDR2 SVGAGI. The CDR3 has 15 amino acids. The trim removed 6 bases at V and 1 base at J, leaving 8 bases unmatched. The CDR3 loop reads CASSPQQGASYEQYF. The CDR3 bases are TGTGCCAGCAGCCCGCAGCAGGGGGCTTCCTACGAGCAGTACTTC.

This clone appeared a single time. The chain links TRBV27 to TRBJ1-2, with D perhaps matching TRBD1 (6 bases). Trimming removed 4 bases from V and 2 bases from J, with 8 bases in between. Germline-derived CDR1 and CDR2 are MNHEY and SMNVEV (reference sequence). There are 13 residues in the CDR3. CDR3 protein: CASSYQGNYGYTF. For the CDR3, the DNA is TGTGCCAGCAGTTATCAGGGGAACTATGGCTACACCTTC.

This chain joins TRBV30 and TRBJ1-1; a weak D match, TRBD1 (6 bases). Germline V gene lookup returns CDR1 GTSNPN and CDR2 SVGIG (reference sequence). The V end was cut by 5 bases, the J end by 3 bases, with 13 bases between. The CDR3 consists of 13 residues. The CDR3: CAWGTDRHTEAFF. The CDR3 bases are TGTGCCTGGGGTACCGACAGGCACACTGAAGCTTTCTTT.

The chain recombines TRBV4-3 with TRBJ2-7; 12 bases align to TRBD1. CDR1 and CDR2 (germline): LGHNA, YSLEER. This CDR3 is built from 16 residues. V dropped 2 bases and J dropped 6; count of bases not matched to a gene: 8. CDR3: CASSQRPGQGASEQYF. The CDR3 nucleotides are TGCGCCAGCAGCCAACGTCCGGGACAGGGGGCGAGCGAGCAGTACTTC.

The V gene is TRBV5-1, the J gene TRBJ1-4; 8 bases match TRBD1. Germline V gives CDR1 SGHRS, CDR2 YFSETQ. This CDR3 contains 16 residues. Trimming removed 3 bases from V and 3 bases from J; junction bases left unmatched: 7. Here the CDR3 reads CASSSQGQGSNEKLFF. Written as DNA, the CDR3 is TGCGCCAGCAGCTCGCAAGGACAGGGCTCTAATGAAAAACTGTTTTTT.

The genes are TRBV7-9 and TRBJ2-3, with a weak D call TRBD1 (5 bases). Germline loops: CDR1 SEHNR, CDR2 FQNEAQ (reference sequence). Between the trimmed V and J ends, which lost 1 base and 3 bases, there was a span of 20 bases. The CDR3 has 18 amino acids. CDR3 in DNA: TGTGCCAGCAGCTTAGGAGGCAGGGCAAACCAGCTAACAGATACGCAGTATTTT. Translated: CASSLGGRANQLTDTQYF.